These 32 T cell receptor beta chains share one sample of origin, sequenced in a study of cytomegalovirus exposure and HLA in healthy donors. Repertoires were generated with immunoSEQ multiplex PCR, while TCRdb's copy carries only in-frame clones and drops some. The table shows some 100,000 clones, with about 88% occurring only once. Sequenced sample: PBMCs. All receptors derive from a man younger than 35 in good health and CMV-seropositive.

This chain joins TRBV6-1 and TRBJ1-6, with D unclear. Germline CDR1 and CDR2: MNHNS and SASEGT. Trimming took 2 bases from V and 14 from J, leaving 13 bases between them. This CDR3 has 13 residues. In DNA form, the CDR3 reads TGTGCCAGCAGTGAATATCGGGGAAAGGCCCTCCACTTT. Protein sequence: CASSEYRGKALHF.

This clone was recorded once. The chain links TRBV29-1 to TRBJ2-2, with TRBD2 matching 10 bases. Germline trimming cut 7 bases from V and 2 bases from J; bases unmatched to any gene: 4. The CDR3 length is 14 residues. CDR1 is SQVTM, CDR2 ANQGSEA, per germline. CDR3 nucleotides: TGCAGCGCCGGACTAGCGGCTAACACCGGGGAGCTGTTTTTT. Encoded protein: CSAGLAANTGELFF.

The chain is built from TRBV5-6 and TRBJ2-7; 11 positions match TRBD1. V shed 4 bases, J shed 4 bases, and the junction held 10 bases outside the gene matches. The V gene's germline CDR1 is SGHDT and CDR2 YYEEEE. The CDR3 extends over 16 amino acids. The CDR3 is CASSTWTGGLGYEQYF. CDR3 nucleotide sequence: TGTGCCAGCAGCACTTGGACAGGGGGCTTAGGTTACGAGCAGTACTTC.

The gene calls are TRBV18 and TRBJ1-5; D perhaps matches TRBD1 (6 bases). This CDR3 contains 14 residues. Germline V gene sequence: CDR1 KGHSH, CDR2 LQKENI. V lost 2 bases and J lost 7, with 12 bases in between. The CDR3: CASSPTGTGQPQHF. The CDR3, as DNA: TGTGCCAGCTCACCAACAGGGACGGGACAGCCCCAGCATTTT.

Regarding this clone: One junction end disagrees with the germline gene, perhaps due to a read error. V gene TRBV2 combines with J gene TRBJ1-1, with 9 bases matching TRBD1. The CDR3 totals 14 residues. From germline, CDR1 is SNHLY and CDR2 FYNNEI. CDR3 nucleotide sequence: TGTGCCAGCAGAGAAGGGACAGGGAGCGTTGAAGCTTTCTTT. Protein product: CASREGTGSVEAFF.

The chain employs TRBV28 and TRBJ1-4; D not certain. V dropped 8 bases and J dropped 0 bases, with 10 bases sitting between them. Germline-derived CDR1 and CDR2 are MDHEN and SYDVKM. The CDR3 is 14 amino acids. DNA of the CDR3: TGTGCCAGCGGCTACGGAGCAACTAATGAAAAACTGTTTTTT. As protein: CASGYGATNEKLFF.

V is TRBV10-1 and J is TRBJ1-1; D gene ambiguous. V gave up 5 bases and J gave up 0 bases, with 16 bases separating them. Germline V CDR1 and CDR2: WNHNN, SYGVQD (reference sequence). CDR3 size: 16 residues. DNA for the CDR3: TGCGCCAGCAGTCCGATCCGGGAGGGCGTGAACACTGAAGCTTTCTTT. This encodes CASSPIREGVNTEAFF.

The J gene is TRBJ2-1, the V gene TRBV7-9, with TRBD2 matching 13 bases. This CDR3 comprises 16 residues. Germline-derived CDR1 and CDR2 are SEHNR and FQNEAQ (reference sequence). The ends lost 4 bases at V and 5 bases at J; junction bases unmatched: 5. The CDR3 bases are TGTGCCAGCAGCTCCACCGGGACTAGCGGGGACAATGAGCAGTTCTTC. Translated: CASSSTGTSGDNEQFF.

This chain links TRBV4-2 with TRBJ2-5; 10 nucleotides agree with TRBD2. The CDR3 has 18 amino acids. Trimming cost V 1 base and J 5 bases; bases outside gene matches: 13. Germline CDR1 and CDR2: LGHNA and YNFKEQ. CDR3 nucleotides: TGTGCCAGCAGCCAAGGGGGGTCTAGCGGGGGCCGGGAGGAGACCCAGTACTTC. As protein: CASSQGGSSGGREETQYF.

The genes are TRBV15 and TRBJ2-7, with TRBD2 matching 10 bases. The CDR3 totals 15 residues. Per germline, CDR1 LNHNV and CDR2 YYDKDF (reference sequence). V gave up 4 bases and J gave up 2 bases; unmatched junction bases: 5. The CDR3 loop reads CATSIELAGPYEQYF. Written as DNA, the CDR3 is TGTGCCACCAGCATTGAACTAGCGGGACCCTACGAGCAGTACTTC.

This chain's CDR3 is CASSKRPGFFEQYF. The CDR3 coding sequence is TGTGCCAGTAGTAAGAGACCGGGGTTTTTCGAGCAGTACTTC. J is TRBJ2-7 and V is TRBV19; possibly TRBD2 for D (5 bases). The CDR3 is 14 amino acids. The germline gives CDR1 LNHDA, CDR2 SQIVND (reference sequence). Between the trimmed V and J ends, which lost 4 bases and 6 bases, there was a span of 16 bases.

The chain is built from TRBV5-1 and TRBJ2-7; D gene uncertain. CDR1 SGHRS and CDR2 YFSETQ come from the germline V gene. This CDR3 is 12 amino acids long. Trimming shortened V by 5 bases and J by 6 bases, and 12 bases separated the two germline ends. The CDR3 region has the DNA TGCGCCAGCAGTCTCGACTGGATCGAGCAGTACTTC. Amino acid sequence: CASSLDWIEQYF.

The gene calls are TRBV29-1 and TRBJ1-4; D remains unclear. CDR1 SQVTM and CDR2 ANQGSEA come from the germline V gene. V was trimmed by 4 bases and J by 8 bases, leaving 14 bases between them. The CDR3 length is 13 residues. CDR3 bases: TGCAGCGTTGGCCGAGGGAATCGGGAAAAACTGTTTTTT. Its translation is CSVGRGNREKLFF.

This chain connects TRBV7-2 to TRBJ2-1, with 7 bases that match TRBD2. V lost 1 base and J lost 0; bases outside the gene matches: 12. CDR3 length: 19 residues. Germline V gene lookup returns CDR1 SGHTA and CDR2 FQGNSA. In nucleotides, the CDR3 is TGTGCCAGCAGCTTAGGGGTTTTTGGGGGGGATAGCTCCTACAATGAGCAGTTCTTC. Its protein is CASSLGVFGGDSSYNEQFF.

This chain links TRBV7-9 with TRBJ2-1; 7 bases are a match to TRBD1. Unmatched junction bases numbered 14, after V lost 2 bases and J lost 4 bases. This CDR3 has 18 amino acids. Germline-derived CDR1 and CDR2 are SEHNR and FQNEAQ (reference sequence). CDR3 bases: TGTGCCAGCAGCTTATCCCGGGACAGCCAACGAGGTTACAATGAGCAGTTCTTC. As protein: CASSLSRDSQRGYNEQFF.

The chain carries TRBV7-9 and TRBJ2-3; the D gene is possibly TRBD2 (5 bases). The CDR3 consists of 17 residues. Germline V gives CDR1 SEHNR, CDR2 FQNEAQ (reference sequence). Trimming pared 5 bases from V and 2 bases from J, leaving 20 bases between. The CDR3 DNA follows: TGTGCCAGCAGCAGAGGGTCTAGCACCGCGGACACAGATACGCAGTATTTT. Translating it yields CASSRGSSTADTDTQYF.

The rearrangement joins TRBV28 to TRBJ1-1; D remains unclear. V lost 6 bases, J lost 0 bases, and 20 bases lay in between. The V gene's germline CDR1 is MDHEN and CDR2 SYDVKM. The CDR3 consists of 17 residues. The CDR3 nucleotides read TGTGCCAGCAGCCCCCCCCTCTTTGCGCCTATGAACACTGAAGCTTTCTTT. It codes for CASSPPLFAPMNTEAFF.

The V and J genes are TRBV7-8 and TRBJ1-5; D is possibly TRBD1 (5 bases). Germline V gene lookup returns CDR1 SGHVS and CDR2 FQNEAQ. The V end was cut by 1 base, the J end by 11 bases, with 6 bases between. This CDR3 has 11 amino acids. The CDR3 coding sequence is TGTGCCAGCAGCTTAGAGGGGTCCCAGCATTTT. Its translation is CASSLEGSQHF. The full variable domain, rest sourced from reference TRBV7-8 and TRBJ1-5, is GAGVSQSPRYKVAKRGQDVALRCDPISGHVSLFWYQQALGQGPEFLTYFQNEAQLDKSGLPSDRFFAERPEGSVSTLKIQRTQQEDSAVYLCASSLEGSQHFGDGTRLSIL.

The chain couples TRBV10-3 to TRBJ1-6, with D unclear. From germline, CDR1 is ENHRY and CDR2 SYGVKD. This CDR3 has 14 residues. The V and J ends lost 5 bases and 7 bases respectively, with 12 bases between them. CDR3 in amino acids: CAISRQEKNSPLHF. CDR3 nucleotide sequence: TGTGCCATCAGTCGACAAGAGAAGAATTCACCCCTCCACTTT.

The chain couples TRBV21-1 to TRBJ2-4; the DNA was not compared with TRBD1, the D call given in the table. TRBV21-1 is shown as a pseudogene. This CDR3 comprises 17 residues. This chain's CDR3 is CASSKDGQPLAKNIQYF. For the CDR3, the DNA is TGTGCCAGCAGCAAAGACGGACAGCCCCTAGCCAAAAACATTCAGTACTTC.

The chain links TRBV5-1 to TRBJ2-1; 7 nucleotides line up with TRBD1. V lost 0 bases to trimming and J lost 3 bases; unmatched junction nucleotides: 3. Looked up from germline, CDR1 is SGHRS and CDR2 is YFSETQ. This CDR3 has 15 amino acids. For the CDR3, the DNA is TGCGCCAGCAGCTTGGGTGCAGGGGGCTACAATGAGCAGTTCTTC. Encoded protein: CASSLGAGGYNEQFF.

This clone was observed a handful of times. V is TRBV6-5 and J is TRBJ1-2; D ambiguous. There are 13 residues in the CDR3. V lost 5 bases to trimming and J lost 4 bases, with 11 bases between them. Germline CDR1 and CDR2: MNHEY and SVGAGI. CDR3 sequence: CASSPWAVYGYTF. In DNA form, the CDR3 reads TGTGCCAGCAGTCCATGGGCTGTCTATGGCTACACCTTC.

This chain connects TRBV7-2 to TRBJ1-1, with 7 positions matching TRBD1. The CDR3 sequence is 18 residues long. The trim removed 5 bases at V and 0 bases at J, leaving 15 bases unmatched. Germline CDR1 SGHTA, CDR2 FQGNSA. The CDR3 spells CASSIWIGQVLMNTEAFF. For the CDR3, the DNA is TGTGCCAGCAGCATTTGGATAGGACAGGTTCTAATGAACACTGAAGCTTTCTTT.

The chain is built from TRBV2 and TRBJ1-1; the D gene is possibly TRBD1 (5 bases). V gave up 6 bases and J gave up 0 bases, with 8 bases separating them. The CDR3 loop spans 13 amino acids. Looked up from germline, CDR1 is SNHLY and CDR2 is FYNNEI. CDR3 coding DNA: TGTGCCAGCAGCCTGACAGTGAACACTGAAGCTTTCTTT. The encoded protein is CASSLTVNTEAFF.

The chain employs TRBV7-2 and TRBJ1-4; 9 positions match TRBD1. The CDR3 sequence is 14 residues long. Per the germline V gene, CDR1 is SGHTA and CDR2 is FQGNSA. Losses at the gene ends were 4 bases for V and 5 bases for J; bases not matched to a gene: 2. CDR3 sequence (DNA): TGTGCCAGCAGCTCGACAGGGGGGAATGAAAAACTGTTTTTT. It encodes CASSSTGGNEKLFF.

This clone was recorded once. The chain combines TRBV5-6 with TRBJ1-2, with D possibly being TRBD1 (5 bases). V shed 0 bases and J shed 1 base, with 7 bases lying between them. Germline CDR1 is SGHDT and CDR2 is YYEEEE. The CDR3 is made up of 14 amino acids. The CDR3 is CASSLGGNNYGYTF. The CDR3 DNA sequence: TGTGCCAGCAGCTTGGGGGGCAATAACTATGGCTACACCTTC. Using reference TRBV5-6 and TRBJ1-2 for the parts outside the CDR3, the full variable domain is DAGVTQSPTHLIKTRGQQVTLRCSPKSGHDTVSWYQQALGQGPQFIFQYYEEEERQRGNFPDRFSGHQFPNYSSELNVNALLLGDSALYLCASSLGGNNYGYTFGSGTRLTVV.

The V call is TRBV6-6, the J call TRBJ2-1; 9 positions match TRBD2. CDR1 is MNHNY, CDR2 SVGAGI, per germline (reference sequence). CDR3 size: 15 residues. Losses at the gene ends were 6 bases for V and 2 bases for J; bases not matched to a gene: 5. Written as DNA, the CDR3 is TGTGCCAGCAGGTTAGCGGGGGCTACCTACAATGAGCAGTTCTTC. Translation gives CASRLAGATYNEQFF.

This clone has just a few counts. The gene calls are TRBV2 and TRBJ1-6; 10 bases are a match to TRBD1. Per germline, CDR1 SNHLY and CDR2 FYNNEI. The CDR3 extends over 13 amino acids. J was trimmed by 7 bases and V by 9 bases; bases with no gene match: 3. In nucleotides, the CDR3 is TGTGCCAGTTGGACAGGGGGAAATTCACCCCTCCACTTT. This translates into CASWTGGNSPLHF. Full variable domain (rest looked up from reference TRBV2 and TRBJ1-6): EPEVTQTPSHQVTQMGQEVILRCVPISNHLYFYWYRQILGQKVEFLVSFYNNEISEKSEIFDDQFSVERPDGSNFTLKIRSTKLEDSAMYFCASWTGGNSPLHFGNGTRLTVT.

This rearrangement joins TRBV5-4 to TRBJ1-1, with 7 bases lining up with TRBD1. The CDR3 is 16 amino acids. Germline-derived CDR1 and CDR2 are SGHNT and YYREEE (reference sequence). The trim removed 4 bases at V and 0 bases at J, leaving 9 bases unmatched. CDR3 residues: CASSQNRGPMNTEAFF. CDR3 nucleotides: TGTGCCAGCAGCCAAAACAGGGGCCCTATGAACACTGAAGCTTTCTTT. Full variable domain (outside the CDR3, taken from reference TRBV5-4 and TRBJ1-1): ETGVTQSPTHLIKTRGQQVTLRCSSQSGHNTVSWYQQALGQGPQFIFQYYREEENGRGNFPPRFSGLQFPNYSSELNVNALELDDSALYLCASSQNRGPMNTEAFFGQGTRLTVV.

The chain links TRBV10-1 to TRBJ1-2; TRBD1 agrees at 7 bases. This CDR3 comprises 14 residues. J gave up 0 bases and V 4 bases, and 2 bases lay outside the gene matches. Germline V gene lookup returns CDR1 WNHNN and CDR2 SYGVQD (reference sequence). In DNA form, the CDR3 reads TGCGCCAGCAGTGGACAGGGAACTAACTATGGCTACACCTTC. As protein: CASSGQGTNYGYTF.

The chain has TRBV4-3 and TRBJ2-1; D gene unclear. V lost 4 bases and J lost 4, with 14 bases in between. The germline CDR1 and CDR2 sequences are LGHNA and YSLEER. This CDR3 has 15 amino acids. In DNA, the CDR3 is TGCGCCAGCAGCCTAGCCGCGTCTGGATACAATGAGCAGTTCTTC. Encoded protein: CASSLAASGYNEQFF.

This clone was found once. The genes are TRBV19 and TRBJ1-2, with D unresolved. V lost 6 bases to trimming and J lost 4 bases, with 15 bases between them. Germline V gives CDR1 LNHDA, CDR2 SQIVND (reference sequence). The CDR3 runs to 14 residues. As DNA, the CDR3 is TGTGCCAGTAGCACCGAACGGGGTAGCTATGGCTACACCTTC. The encoded protein is CASSTERGSYGYTF.